This T cell receptor beta chain stems from a study of T cell responses to AZD1222 COVID-19 vaccine. Whole-study results and caveats: Spike-wide vaccine-associated CD4 TCRs dominated at 160-218 and 743-854. Clonal diversity may have been underestimated in mostly white British donors. Spike-specific TCR breadth and depth were elevated following two AZD1222 doses. No repertoire was sampled before or during the peak T cell response, only after it.

Concerning this clone: Its antigen is undetermined.

Looked up from germline, CDR1 is KGHSH and CDR2 is LQKENI. Trimming cost V 4 bases and J 0 bases, with 9 bases left between them. CDR3 length equals 14 residues. The protocol was immunoSEQ multiplex PCR, while the TCRdb copy is restricted to in-frame clones and leaves out a portion. The profile shows around 120,000 clones, 90% to 95% of them singletons. The TCR originated in an adult in good health. This chain uses TRBV18 with TRBJ1-1; D possibly corresponds to TRBD1 (6 bases). The sample was peripheral blood, taken on day 0 of AZD1222 vaccination. The CDR3 DNA is TGTGCCAGCTCACTAGGACAGCTGAACACTGAAGCTTTCTTT. It is translated as CASSLGQLNTEAFF. Full variable domain (outside the CDR3, taken from reference TRBV18 and TRBJ1-1): NAGVMQNPRHLVRRRGQEARLRCSPMKGHSHVYWYRQLPEEGLKFMVYLQKENIIDESGMPKERFSAEFPKEGPSILRIQQVVRGDSAAYFCASSLGQLNTEAFFGQGTRLTVV.